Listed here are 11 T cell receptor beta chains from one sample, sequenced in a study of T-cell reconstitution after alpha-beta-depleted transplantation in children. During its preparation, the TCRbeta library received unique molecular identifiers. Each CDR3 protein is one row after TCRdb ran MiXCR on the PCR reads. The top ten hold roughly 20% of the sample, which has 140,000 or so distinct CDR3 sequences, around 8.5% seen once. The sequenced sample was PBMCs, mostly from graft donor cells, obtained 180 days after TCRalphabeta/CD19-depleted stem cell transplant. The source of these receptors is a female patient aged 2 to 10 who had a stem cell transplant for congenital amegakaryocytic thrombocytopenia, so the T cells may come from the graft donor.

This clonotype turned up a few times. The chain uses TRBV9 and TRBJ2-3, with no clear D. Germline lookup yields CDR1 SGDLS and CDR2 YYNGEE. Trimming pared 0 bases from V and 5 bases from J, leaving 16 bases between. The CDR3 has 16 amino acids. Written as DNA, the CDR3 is TGTGCCAGCAGCGTAGAGGGCTTCTACTCAGGAGATACGCAGTATTTT. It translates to CASSVEGFYSGDTQYF.

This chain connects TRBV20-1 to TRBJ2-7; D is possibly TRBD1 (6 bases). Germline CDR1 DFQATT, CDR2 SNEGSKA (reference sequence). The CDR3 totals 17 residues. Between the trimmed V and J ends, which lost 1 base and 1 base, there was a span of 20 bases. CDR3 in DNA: TGCAGTGCTAGAGCGTTCAAGAACAGGGAAAGTTCCTACGAGCAGTACTTC. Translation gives CSARAFKNRESSYEQYF.

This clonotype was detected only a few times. CDR3 nucleotides: TGTGCCAGCTCAACGCTAGCAGAAGAGACCCAGTACTTC. Its translation: CASSTLAEETQYF. The chain couples TRBV18 to TRBJ2-5; D is possibly TRBD2 (5 bases). V gave up 5 bases and J gave up 3 bases, with 10 bases separating them. The CDR3 sequence is 13 residues long. The germline V gene has CDR1 KGHSH and CDR2 LQKENI.

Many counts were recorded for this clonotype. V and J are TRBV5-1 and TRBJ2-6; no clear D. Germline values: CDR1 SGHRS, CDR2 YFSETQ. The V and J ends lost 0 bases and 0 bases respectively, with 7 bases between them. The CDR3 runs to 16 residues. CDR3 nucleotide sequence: TGCGCCAGCAGCTTGGACGGATACTCTGGGGCCAACGTCCTGACTTTC. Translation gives CASSLDGYSGANVLTF.

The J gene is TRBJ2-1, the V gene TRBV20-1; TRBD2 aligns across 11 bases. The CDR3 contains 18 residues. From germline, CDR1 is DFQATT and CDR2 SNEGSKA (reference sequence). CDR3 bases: TGCTGTGGTAGGGCTCCGGGACTAGCGGTGAGCTCCTACAATGAGCAGTTCTTC. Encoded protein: CCGRAPGLAVSSYNEQFF.

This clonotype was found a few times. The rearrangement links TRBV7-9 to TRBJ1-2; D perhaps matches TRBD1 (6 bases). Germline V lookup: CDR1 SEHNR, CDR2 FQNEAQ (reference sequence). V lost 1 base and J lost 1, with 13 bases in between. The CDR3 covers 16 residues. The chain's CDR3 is CASSLVTGPYNYGYTF. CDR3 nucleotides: TGTGCCAGCAGCTTAGTCACAGGGCCCTATAACTATGGCTACACCTTC. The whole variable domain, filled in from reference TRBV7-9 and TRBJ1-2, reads DTGVSQNPRHKITKRGQNVTFRCDPISEHNRLYWYRQTLGQGPEFLTYFQNEAQLEKSRLLSDRFSAERPKGSFSTLEIQRTEQGDSAMYLCASSLVTGPYNYGYTFGSGTRLTVV.

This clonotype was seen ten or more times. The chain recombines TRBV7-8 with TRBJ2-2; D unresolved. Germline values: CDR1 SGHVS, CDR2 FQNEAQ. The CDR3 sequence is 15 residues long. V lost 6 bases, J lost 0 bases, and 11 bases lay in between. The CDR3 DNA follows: TGTGCCAGCAGGGAGCGATTCGCGAACACCGGGGAGCTGTTTTTT. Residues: CASRERFANTGELFF.

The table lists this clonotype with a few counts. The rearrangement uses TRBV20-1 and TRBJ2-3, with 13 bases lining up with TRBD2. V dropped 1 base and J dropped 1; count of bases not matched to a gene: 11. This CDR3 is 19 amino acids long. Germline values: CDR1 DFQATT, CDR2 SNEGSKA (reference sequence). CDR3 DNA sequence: TGCAGTGCTAGAGTCCCTATTGCACTAGCGGGGGGGCGCACAGATACGCAGTATTTT. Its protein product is CSARVPIALAGGRTDTQYF.

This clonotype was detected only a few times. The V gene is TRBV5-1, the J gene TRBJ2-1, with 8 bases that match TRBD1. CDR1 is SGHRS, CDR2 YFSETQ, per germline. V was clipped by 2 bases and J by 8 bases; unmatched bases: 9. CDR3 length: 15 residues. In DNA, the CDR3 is TGCGCCAGCAGCTTCATTGGGCAGGGGGCTTATGAGCAGTTCTTC. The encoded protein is CASSFIGQGAYEQFF.

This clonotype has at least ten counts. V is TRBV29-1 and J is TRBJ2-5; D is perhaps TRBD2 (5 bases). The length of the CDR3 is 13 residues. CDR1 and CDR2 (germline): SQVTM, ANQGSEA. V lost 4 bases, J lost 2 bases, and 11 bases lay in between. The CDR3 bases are TGCAGCGTTGTGAGGGAACTTCAAGAGACCCAGTACTTC. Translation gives CSVVRELQETQYF.

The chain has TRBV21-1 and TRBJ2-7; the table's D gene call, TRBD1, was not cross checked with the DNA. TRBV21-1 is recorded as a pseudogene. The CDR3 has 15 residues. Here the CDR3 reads CASILGKQGSYEQYF. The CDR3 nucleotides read TGTGCCAGCATCCTAGGAAAGCAGGGTTCCTACGAGCAGTACTTC.